This entry features one T cell receptor beta chain sequence. This record comes from a study of OX40 agonist ivuxolimab in advanced cancers. This CDR3 is built from 14 residues. V was pared by 1 base and J by 11 bases, with 17 bases between. The germline V gene encodes CDR1 LGHNA and CDR2 YNFKEQ. Here immunoSEQ multiplex PCR was the method, and the copy in TCRdb shows in-frame clones only, minus some. The sample carries tens of thousands of clones, about 82% recorded once. This receptor was taken from an adult with an advanced solid tumor such as melanoma, head and neck, liver or kidney cancer. This material consisted of CD4+ or CD8+ T cells sorted from blood, taken in a trial of the OX40 agonist ivuxolimab. J is TRBJ2-5 and V is TRBV4-2; tentatively, D is TRBD2 (6 bases). CDR3 DNA sequence: TGTGCCAGCAGCCAAGGTGTAAGGGGAGGAGAGCAGTACTTC. Translation gives CASSQGVRGGEQYF.